The 18 T cell receptor beta chains below all came from one sample that was sequenced in a study of T cells after yellow fever vaccination. MiXCR, run by TCRdb on the 5' RACE reads, gives a single entry per CDR3 protein. Found here are 300,000 to 350,000 distinct CDR3 sequences, 3% to 4.5% of them singletons; the top ten hold roughly a quarter. The sample here was PBMCs, taken 5 days after the yellow fever booster vaccination. The receptors stem from a man younger than 35 who received the YFV17D yellow fever vaccine.

This clonotype was picked up a small number of times. The V gene is TRBV20-1, the J gene TRBJ1-6; 7 bases are a match to TRBD1. V shed 2 bases, J shed 0 bases, and the junction held 4 bases outside the gene matches. The germline gives CDR1 DFQATT, CDR2 SNEGSKA (reference sequence). This CDR3 region has 16 residues. The CDR3 loop reads CSARLGQSSYNSPLHF. In DNA form, the CDR3 reads TGCAGTGCTAGATTGGGACAGAGCTCCTATAATTCACCCCTCCACTTT.

The chain combines TRBV5-4 with TRBJ1-4; 7 nucleotides match TRBD1. Trimming removed 5 bases from V and 2 bases from J; junction bases left unmatched: 12. CDR3 length equals 17 residues. Germline V gene sequence: CDR1 SGHNT, CDR2 YYREEE (reference sequence). This CDR3 reads CASSNYRGVTTNEKLFF. Here the CDR3 DNA reads TGTGCCAGCAGTAATTACAGGGGCGTAACGACTAATGAAAAACTGTTTTTT.

This clonotype was seen repeatedly, ten times or more. This chain uses TRBV7-2 with TRBJ2-7, with a possible D match to TRBD1 (5 bases). The CDR3 runs 16 residues. Looked up from germline, CDR1 is SGHTA and CDR2 is FQGNSA. V was trimmed by 1 base and J by 0 bases, leaving 13 bases between them. Written as DNA, the CDR3 is TGTGCCAGCAGCTTAGTCTGGGGCTCCGTCTCCTACGAGCAGTACTTC. This gives the protein CASSLVWGSVSYEQYF.

This chain uses TRBV5-4 with TRBJ2-1, with 9 bases that match TRBD2. Unmatched junction bases numbered 6, after V lost 3 bases and J lost 5 bases. The CDR3 contains 15 residues. Germline values: CDR1 SGHNT, CDR2 YYREEE (reference sequence). Here the CDR3 reads CASSSQTSGDNEQFF. The CDR3 DNA is TGTGCCAGCAGCTCCCAGACTAGCGGTGACAATGAGCAGTTCTTC.

This clonotype has a handful of counts. The gene calls are TRBV20-1 and TRBJ2-3; 13 bases fit TRBD2. V lost 8 bases and J lost 11; bases outside the gene matches: 13. The length of the CDR3 is 14 residues. Germline CDR1 reads DFQATT; CDR2 reads SNEGSKA (reference sequence). Here the CDR3 reads CSPLDPTSGGRQYF. The DNA of the CDR3 is TGCAGTCCGCTAGACCCGACTAGCGGGGGGAGGCAGTATTTT.

This clonotype was seen ten or more times. The V and J genes are TRBV5-6 and TRBJ2-2, with D maybe TRBD1 (6 bases). The CDR3 length is 15 residues. Trimming left V 4 bases short and J 1 base short, with 11 bases between. CDR1 and CDR2 from the germline V gene are SGHDT and YYEEEE. CDR3: CASSLQGRNTGELFF. The CDR3, as DNA: TGTGCCAGCAGCCTACAGGGACGGAACACCGGGGAGCTGTTTTTT.

The V call is TRBV5-1, the J call TRBJ2-5, with TRBD1 matching over 9 bases. Trimming cost V 5 bases and J 4 bases; bases outside gene matches: 9. Germline CDR1 reads SGHRS; CDR2 reads YFSETQ. This CDR3 has 15 amino acids. CDR3: CASSSGTGSRETQYF. The DNA for the CDR3 is TGCGCCAGCAGTTCCGGGACAGGGTCGCGAGAGACCCAGTACTTC.

The chain combines TRBV30 with TRBJ2-2, with 7 nucleotides matching TRBD1. There are 15 residues in the CDR3. The J segment lost 2 bases and the V segment lost 3 bases, leaving 6 bases of the junction unmatched. Germline assignment: CDR1 GTSNPN and CDR2 SVGIG (reference sequence). Here the CDR3 reads CAWSPRQGNTGELFF. The CDR3, as DNA: TGTGCCTGGAGCCCCCGACAGGGTAACACCGGGGAGCTGTTTTTT.

The genes are TRBV4-1 and TRBJ2-2; 8 bases are a match to TRBD1. Losses at the gene ends were 10 bases for V and 6 bases for J; bases not matched to a gene: 10. This CDR3 spans 14 amino acids. Germline V gene lookup returns CDR1 MGHRA and CDR2 YSYEKL. The DNA for the CDR3 is TGCGCCACCCGAGGGACAGGACTCCCCGGGGAGCTGTTTTTT. It translates to CATRGTGLPGELFF.

There are many counts of this clonotype. The chain links TRBV7-2 to TRBJ2-3, with D tentatively TRBD2 (5 bases). Between the trimmed V and J ends, which lost 0 bases and 4 bases, there was a span of 8 bases. The germline gives CDR1 SGHTA, CDR2 FQGNSA. The CDR3 has 14 amino acids. This CDR3 is CASSLAPAADTQYF. The CDR3 bases are TGTGCCAGCAGCTTAGCCCCAGCGGCAGATACGCAGTATTTT.

The chain recombines TRBV27 with TRBJ2-5, with 10 bases fitting TRBD2. CDR1 and CDR2 (germline): MNHEY, SMNVEV (reference sequence). This CDR3 has 17 residues. The trim removed 1 base at V and 0 bases at J, leaving 5 bases unmatched. This CDR3 reads CASSLLTSGKYQETQYF. CDR3 bases: TGTGCCAGCAGTTTATTAACTAGCGGGAAGTACCAAGAGACCCAGTACTTC.

The chain employs TRBV7-9 and TRBJ1-1; D may be TRBD1 (5 bases). Germline-derived CDR1 and CDR2 are SEHNR and FQNEAQ (reference sequence). The V and J ends lost 5 bases and 4 bases respectively, with 20 bases between them. This CDR3 is built from 16 residues. CDR3 region: CASSQTGGGLITEAFF. CDR3 sequence (DNA): TGTGCCAGCAGCCAAACCGGGGGAGGGCTAATCACTGAAGCTTTCTTT.

This clonotype was observed at least ten times. The V call is TRBV4-3, the J call TRBJ2-2; D tentatively fits TRBD1 or TRBD2 (6 bases each). V lost 0 bases and J 2 bases, leaving 16 bases between the germline ends. Germline V gene data show CDR1 as LGHNA and CDR2 as YSLEER. The CDR3 length is 18 residues. The CDR3 DNA sequence: TGCGCCAGCAGCCAAGAACCCCCCGGGGGCATAAACACCGGGGAGCTGTTTTTT. This gives the protein CASSQEPPGGINTGELFF.

V is TRBV29-1 and J is TRBJ1-2; a weak D match, TRBD1 (5 bases). The CDR3 spans 15 residues. V dropped 0 bases and J dropped 8 bases, with 19 bases sitting between them. Germline V gene lookup returns CDR1 SQVTM and CDR2 ANQGSEA. For the CDR3, the DNA is TGCAGCGTTGAAGAATCCATTCGGCAGGGCCGGGGCTACACCTTC. Translation gives CSVEESIRQGRGYTF.

In this sample, this clonotype turned up a few times. The chain links TRBV19 to TRBJ1-5; perhaps TRBD1 as D (5 bases). V dropped 6 bases and J dropped 5 bases, with 20 bases sitting between them. Germline loops: CDR1 LNHDA, CDR2 SQIVND (reference sequence). The CDR3 is 16 residues long. This CDR3 is CASRPQGLPLYQPQHF. CDR3 DNA sequence: TGTGCCAGTAGGCCCCAGGGACTCCCCCTTTATCAGCCCCAGCATTTT.

This clonotype was counted at least ten times. The chain combines TRBV18 with TRBJ2-3; D remains unclear. The length of the CDR3 is 15 residues. In germline, CDR1 is KGHSH, CDR2 LQKENI. Trimming took off 2 bases at V and 1 base at J, with 10 bases between the two ends. The CDR3 nucleotides read TGTGCCAGCTCACCAGGGTCCAGAGGCACAGATACGCAGTATTTT. Translation: CASSPGSRGTDTQYF.

This clonotype was counted many times. This chain uses TRBV5-1 with TRBJ2-3; a weak D match, TRBD2 (5 bases). The V gene lost 7 bases and the J gene lost 5 bases, with 14 bases spanning the gap. Germline CDR1 reads SGHRS; CDR2 reads YFSETQ. CDR3 length: 13 residues. The CDR3 DNA is TGCGCCAGCCGAATGGATGCGGGAGATACGCAGTATTTT. The encoded protein is CASRMDAGDTQYF.

V usage is TRBV4-1 and J usage is TRBJ1-1; tentatively, D is TRBD1 (5 bases). The CDR3 contains 13 residues. Germline values: CDR1 MGHRA, CDR2 YSYEKL. The V and J ends lost 0 bases and 8 bases respectively, with 10 bases between them. The CDR3: CASSQELRGEAFF. As DNA, the CDR3 is TGCGCCAGCAGCCAAGAGTTACGGGGGGAAGCTTTCTTT.